Shown below are 8 T cell receptor beta chains from a single sample sequenced in a study of blood T cell repertoires in COVID-19 (dated by TCRdb to between 2020 and 2021). Library preparation employed the immunoSEQ multiplex PCR assay. Sourced from immuneACCESS, this table was stored by TCRdb with only in-frame sequences that have V and J called. A share of the clones is absent; for the studies checked, an unresolved V gene accounts for under half, and the remainder has no known explanation. This sample comprises hundreds of thousands of clones, roughly nine tenths of them detected only once. The leading ten clones occupy more than 5.5% of the sample. Sequenced material: peripheral blood. These receptors originate from a man aged 55 to 70 who had recovered from COVID-19.

V usage is TRBV5-4 and J usage is TRBJ2-1, with 8 bases aligning to TRBD1. Germline V gene lookup returns CDR1 SGHNT and CDR2 YYREEE (reference sequence). The V and J ends lost 7 bases and 9 bases, in that order; junction bases with no gene match: 9. This CDR3 has 13 amino acids. The CDR3 DNA reads as TGTGCCAGCCGCATCAACAGGGGGAGTGAGCAGTTCTTC. Translated: CASRINRGSEQFF.

This rearrangement joins TRBV5-6 to TRBJ2-3; a possible D gene is TRBD2 (6 bases). V was shortened by 4 bases and J by 8 bases, with 20 bases between the two germline ends. The germline gives CDR1 SGHDT, CDR2 YYEEEE. The CDR3 length is 15 residues. DNA for the CDR3: TGTGCCAGCAGCGAAAGGACAAAACGGGGGTTTACGCAGTATTTT. The encoded protein is CASSERTKRGFTQYF.

This clone was detected only a few times. The V and J genes are TRBV2 and TRBJ1-5, with D hard to call. Germline CDR1 reads SNHLY; CDR2 reads FYNNEI. The length of the CDR3 is 13 residues. Trimming removed 4 bases from V and 2 bases from J, with 6 bases in between. The CDR3 here is CASSVEGNQPQHF. The CDR3, as DNA: TGTGCCAGCAGTGTAGAGGGCAATCAGCCCCAGCATTTT.

The chain is built from TRBV9 and TRBJ1-2, with D perhaps TRBD1 (5 bases). The CDR3 runs 14 residues. Germline V gene lookup returns CDR1 SGDLS and CDR2 YYNGEE. The V and J ends lost 4 bases and 2 bases respectively, with 12 bases between them. The CDR3 is CASSFGHSNYGYTF. The DNA for the CDR3 is TGTGCCAGCAGCTTCGGACATTCCAACTATGGCTACACCTTC.

The genes are TRBV6-5 and TRBJ1-2; TRBD1 matches at 8 bases. The CDR3 runs to 15 residues. Looked up from germline, CDR1 is MNHEY and CDR2 is SVGAGI. The trim removed 0 bases at V and 7 bases at J, leaving 7 bases unmatched. CDR3 DNA: TGTGCCAGCAGTTACTCTAACAGGGGGATGGGTGGCTACACCTTC. Encoded protein: CASSYSNRGMGGYTF.

This rearrangement joins TRBV5-1 to TRBJ1-3; maybe TRBD1 (6 bases). There are 18 residues in the CDR3. Germline CDR1 reads SGHRS; CDR2 reads YFSETQ. V was clipped by 2 bases and J by 0 bases, with 18 bases between them. In nucleotides, the CDR3 is TGCGCCAGCAGCTTTACAGGGTCAGCCACAGACTCTGGAAACACCATATATTTT. It encodes CASSFTGSATDSGNTIYF.

The genes are TRBV6-5 and TRBJ1-5, with 7 bases aligning to TRBD1. CDR3 size: 15 residues. Trimming at V came to 6 bases and at J to 11 bases, leaving 16 bases not matched to a gene. The germline CDR1 and CDR2 sequences are MNHEY and SVGAGI. CDR3 loop: CASSLLGSGGMAQHF. In nucleotides, the CDR3 is TGTGCCAGCAGCTTACTCGGCTCAGGGGGGATGGCCCAGCATTTT.

This chain connects TRBV5-4 to TRBJ2-3, with 11 nucleotides matching TRBD2. This CDR3 spans 15 amino acids. V shed 5 bases and J 3 bases; nucleotides not matched to a gene: 5. Per the germline V gene, CDR1 is SGHNT and CDR2 is YYREEE (reference sequence). In DNA form, the CDR3 reads TGTGCCAGCAGTCAACGGACTAGCGGGACAGATACGCAGTATTTT. Translated: CASSQRTSGTDTQYF.